These T cell receptor beta chains were read from a single sample in a study of beta chain features in type 1 diabetes. Generated by immunoSEQ multiplex PCR, the TCRdb table keeps only in-frame clones and is missing some. The table has 500,000 to 800,000 clones, roughly 12% seen once. Sequencing was performed on naive CD4+ T cells from blood. The receptors shown here come from a man aged 25-40 years with type 1 diabetes. Each CDR3 is given with its conserved first and last residue. A D gene is named only where the DNA matches it firmly. Where a row states a size, it is once, few, many or the class of an expanded clone; other rows omit it.

>NA|TRBJ2-5|TRBV4-3|TRBD1
TGCGCCAGCAGCCAAGGGACAGGGATCGGGCAAGAGACCCAGTACTTC
CASSQGTGIGQETQYF
>few|TRBJ2-7|TRBV4-3|NA
TGCGCCAGCAGCCAAGATGAGCTCTCCTACGAGCAGTACTTC
CASSQDELSYEQYF
>few|TRBJ2-5|TRBV7-2|TRBD2
TGTGCCAGCAGCTTAGGGCTAGCGGGGGGCCAAGAGACCCAGTACTTC
CASSLGLAGGQETQYF
>few|TRBJ1-2|TRBV18|NA
TGTGCCAGCTCACCGGAGGGTTCTGGCTACACCTTC
CASSPEGSGYTF
>NA|TRBJ2-5|TRBV5-1|TRBD2
TGCGCCAGCAGCCCTATCAGTAGCGGGGGAAAAGAGACCCAGTACTTC
CASSPISSGGKETQYF
>NA|TRBJ2-5|TRBV18|NA
TGTGCCAGCTCACCGGGAGCGGCCCAAGAGACCCAGTACTTC
CASSPGAAQETQYF
>NA|TRBJ1-1|TRBV7-9|TRBD1
TGTGCCAGCAGCACGGACAGGTCCTTGAACACTGAAGCTTTCTTT
CASSTDRSLNTEAFF
>NA|TRBJ2-5|TRBV12-5|TRBD1
TGTGCTAGTGGTCTGGGGACAGGGGGCGAAGAGACCCAGTACTTC
CASGLGTGGEETQYF
>few|TRBJ2-5|TRBV6-5|NA
TGTGCCAGCAGTTACTCGGTGACACAAGAGACCCAGTACTTC
CASSYSVTQETQYF
>few|TRBJ1-1|TRBV29-1|NA
TGCAGCGTTGTGAGAGGGGGATACACTGAAGCTTTCTTT
CSVVRGGYTEAFF
>few|TRBJ1-6|TRBV7-9|NA
TGTGCCAGCAGAGGCGCCGGGCCTCGGGGTTCACCCCTCCACTTT
CASRGAGPRGSPLHF
>NA|TRBJ1-2|TRBV7-2|NA
TGTGCCAGCAGCTCGTGGGGCAACTATGGCTACACCTTC
CASSSWGNYGYTF
>once|TRBJ2-5|TRBV2|TRBD1
TGTGCCAGCGAGGGGGCGGGTGGAGAGACCCAGTACTTC
CASEGAGGETQYF
>few|TRBJ2-3|TRBV27|NA
TGTGCCAGCAGTTTATTGGGGGACGGTAGCACAGATACGCAGTATTTT
CASSLLGDGSTDTQYF
>few|TRBJ2-2|TRBV2|NA
TGTGCCAGCAGGAGAGAAGGGTGGACCGGGGAGCTGTTTTTT
CASRREGWTGELFF
>NA|TRBJ1-1|TRBV2|NA
TGTGCCAGCAGTGCCGAAGGGGGGAACACTGAAGCTTTCTTT
CASSAEGGNTEAFF
>NA|TRBJ1-1|TRBV7-3|TRBD1
TGTGCCAGCAGCCCCGGGACAGCTGAAGCTTTCTTT
CASSPGTAEAFF
>few|TRBJ2-3|TRBV6-5|NA
TGTGCCAGCAGGACCACAGATACGCAGTATTTT
CASRTTDTQYF
>NA|TRBJ2-1|TRBV9|NA
TGTGCCAGCAGCATCCTAGACGGGGGTAACTCCTACAATGAGCAGTTCTTC
CASSILDGGNSYNEQFF
>NA|TRBJ2-3|TRBV5-1|TRBD2
TGCGCCAGCAGCCAGGGACTAGTCCTCCCCACAGATACGCAGTATTTT
CASSQGLVLPTDTQYF
>NA|TRBJ2-3|TRBV5-6|NA
TGTGCCAGCAGCGCCCCGCCGGCCAGTCAACAGTATTTT
CASSAPPASQQYF
>NA|TRBJ2-2|TRBV6-5|NA
TGTGCCAGCAGTTACCCCTTAGGCGGGGAGCTGTTTTTT
CASSYPLGGELFF